Listed here are 22 T cell receptor beta chains from one sample, sequenced in a study of vaccination effects on CD4 cells after COVID-19. Culture lasted roughly 9 days before CD4+ T cell isolation. Their antigens remain unidentified. Method: immunoSEQ multiplex PCR; TCRdb's copy keeps in-frame clones and lacks some. This table holds 40,000 to 55,000 clones, about 74% found once. The sample consisted of CD4+ T cells from PBMCs cultured without peptide, taken before COVID-19 vaccination. These receptors all come from a human donor who had a prior SARS-CoV-2 infection.

The chain couples TRBV6-5 to TRBJ2-7, with TRBD1 as a possible D gene (5 bases). Trimming took 6 bases from V and 4 from J, leaving 13 bases between them. CDR3 length equals 13 residues. Germline CDR1 and CDR2: MNHEY and SVGAGI. The CDR3 protein is CASRSRGSYEQYF. CDR3 DNA sequence: TGTGCCAGCAGGAGTAGGGGAAGTTACGAGCAGTACTTC.

The V and J genes are TRBV2 and TRBJ1-6, with unresolved D. CDR1 and CDR2 from the germline V gene are SNHLY and FYNNEI. V lost 2 bases and J lost 5, with 13 bases in between. The CDR3 is 16 amino acids. The CDR3 coding sequence is TGTGCCAGCAGTGAAATGCGGCAGTCACATAATTCACCCCTCCACTTT. Its protein product is CASSEMRQSHNSPLHF.

The rearrangement uses TRBV7-9 and TRBJ1-1; 10 bases agree with TRBD1. Per germline, CDR1 SEHNR and CDR2 FQNEAQ (reference sequence). The V gene end was trimmed by 9 bases and the J gene end by 4 bases; junction bases not matched to a gene: 8. This CDR3 spans 14 amino acids. In DNA, the CDR3 is TGTGCCAGTACCAGGACAGGGGGATCCACTGAAGCTTTCTTT. Translated: CASTRTGGSTEAFF.

The chain couples TRBV11-2 to TRBJ2-1; no reliable D call. The germline gives CDR1 SGHAT, CDR2 FQNNGV. V lost 5 bases to trimming and J lost 9 bases, with 14 bases between them. The CDR3 contains 13 residues. Here the CDR3 reads CASSVGLAVEQFF. Here the CDR3 DNA reads TGTGCCAGCAGCGTGGGCCTGGCTGTTGAGCAGTTCTTC.

This chain connects TRBV7-9 to TRBJ1-2, with D perhaps matching TRBD1 (5 bases). Germline V gene data show CDR1 as SEHNR and CDR2 as FQNEAQ (reference sequence). V was pared by 0 bases and J by 7 bases, with 15 bases between. This CDR3 spans 15 amino acids. DNA for the CDR3: TGTGCCAGCAGCTTAGCGCATCCAGCGGGGGGTGGCTACACCTTC. Protein sequence: CASSLAHPAGGGYTF.

This clone was counted a few times. The genes are TRBV7-9 and TRBJ2-7; D is uncertain. The germline V gene has CDR1 SEHNR and CDR2 FQNEAQ (reference sequence). V was trimmed by 5 bases and J by 3 bases, leaving 8 bases between them. The CDR3 is 12 amino acids. CDR3 nucleotides: TGTGCCAGCAGCCCAGTCGTCTACGAGCAGTACTTC. This sequence encodes CASSPVVYEQYF.

There are a few counts of this clone. The rearrangement uses TRBV6-5 and TRBJ1-4; a possible D gene is TRBD1 (6 bases). The ends were cut back, 7 bases at V and 2 bases at J, with 14 bases in the middle. CDR1 MNHEY and CDR2 SVGAGI come from the germline V gene. The CDR3 runs 15 residues. The CDR3 spells CASTETTGTNEKLFF. CDR3 DNA: TGTGCCAGCACCGAAACAACAGGGACTAATGAAAAACTGTTTTTT.

This chain links TRBV13 with TRBJ2-1; no definite D call. This CDR3 spans 13 amino acids. CDR1 is PRHDT, CDR2 FYEKMQ, per germline (reference sequence). Trimming cost V 0 bases and J 9 bases, with 9 bases left between them. Here the CDR3 reads CASSLGARGEQFF. The CDR3 coding sequence is TGTGCCAGCAGCTTAGGGGCACGAGGTGAGCAGTTCTTC.

The V and J genes are TRBV3-1 (or the pseudogene TRBV3-2) and TRBJ1-6; no reliable D call. V gave up 3 bases and J gave up 10 bases, with 7 bases separating them. From germline, CDR1 is LGHDT and CDR2 YNNKEL (reference sequence). The CDR3 has 12 amino acids. The CDR3 protein is CASSQAHSPLHF. The CDR3 coding sequence is TGTGCCAGCAGCCAGGCCCACTCACCCCTCCACTTT.

CDR3 DNA sequence: TGCGCCAGCAGCTTGGGGGGGCTTCCAAAAGGGGAGACCCAGTACTTC. Its protein is CASSLGGLPKGETQYF. V and J are TRBV5-1 and TRBJ2-5; possible D gene TRBD1, 6 bases. Germline CDR1 SGHRS, CDR2 YFSETQ. Trimming cost V 0 bases and J 5 bases, with 17 bases left between them. The length of the CDR3 is 16 residues.

This rearrangement joins TRBV5-1 to TRBJ1-2; D is unclear. Deletions cut 0 bases from V and 8 bases from J, with 11 bases between. CDR1 and CDR2 (germline): SGHRS, YFSETQ. CDR3 length: 13 amino acids. DNA for the CDR3: TGCGCCAGCAGCTTGGCGGCAGTTGACGGCTACACCTTC. Amino acid sequence: CASSLAAVDGYTF.

There are a few counts of this clone. This chain connects TRBV7-2 to TRBJ1-6; D may be TRBD1 (6 bases). Looked up from germline, CDR1 is SGHTA and CDR2 is FQGNSA. V was shortened by 0 bases and J by 10 bases, with 16 bases between the two germline ends. The length of the CDR3 is 16 residues. In DNA form, the CDR3 reads TGTGCCAGCAGCTTAGCCCCGGGGGGCGCCGGGTCACCCCTCCACTTT. Protein product: CASSLAPGGAGSPLHF.

The chain uses TRBV10-3 and TRBJ2-3; D possibly corresponds to TRBD2 (5 bases). Germline CDR1 and CDR2: ENHRY and SYGVKD. Between the trimmed V and J ends, which lost 0 bases and 0 bases, there was a span of 7 bases. The length of the CDR3 is 15 residues. The CDR3 coding sequence is TGTGCCATCAGTGAGTCGAAGCGGAGCACAGATACGCAGTATTTT. The encoded protein is CAISESKRSTDTQYF.

This clone occurred a few times. The genes are TRBV29-1 and TRBJ2-3, with 8 nucleotides matching TRBD2. The V and J ends lost 8 bases and 0 bases, in that order; junction bases with no gene match: 7. Germline CDR1 reads SQVTM; CDR2 reads ANQGSEA. This CDR3 is built from 14 residues. DNA of the CDR3: TGCAGCCAAACGGGGGGGTCTAGCACAGATACGCAGTATTTT. Protein: CSQTGGSSTDTQYF.

For this clone: Other DNA sequences within the sample encode an identical CDR3. The V and J genes are TRBV4-1 and TRBJ2-4; the D is unclear. The CDR3 consists of 18 residues. The V gene lost 0 bases and the J gene lost 0 bases, with 15 bases spanning the gap. Germline loops: CDR1 MGHRA, CDR2 YSYEKL. CDR3 in amino acids: CASSQDSPSPLAKNIQYF. In DNA, the CDR3 is TGCGCCAGCAGCCAAGACAGCCCTTCTCCCCTAGCCAAAAACATTCAGTACTTC.

The chain combines TRBV2 with TRBJ2-5, with D unresolved. CDR1 and CDR2 (germline): SNHLY, FYNNEI. The V and J ends lost 6 bases and 2 bases respectively, with 16 bases between them. This CDR3 contains 15 residues. The CDR3 DNA is TGTGCCAGCAGCCCCCTAAGAGGCGGTCAAGAGACCCAGTACTTC. This translates into CASSPLRGGQETQYF.

The chain carries TRBV2 and TRBJ1-5; D call uncertain. With 7 bases removed from V and 4 bases from J, the gap between germline ends came to 8 bases. Germline CDR1 is SNHLY and CDR2 is FYNNEI. This CDR3 has 12 residues. The CDR3 loop reads CASKRENQPQHF. CDR3 DNA sequence: TGTGCCAGCAAAAGGGAAAATCAGCCCCAGCATTTT.

The rearrangement joins TRBV5-8 to TRBJ1-3; D not resolved. CDR1 and CDR2 from the germline V gene are SGHTS and YDEGEE. CDR3 size: 15 residues. Trimming took off 3 bases at V and 0 bases at J, with 10 bases between the two ends. The CDR3 DNA reads TGTGCCAGCAGCTCGGGCCTATTCTCTGGAAACACCATATATTTT. This encodes CASSSGLFSGNTIYF.

The genes are TRBV2 and TRBJ2-7; 7 bases agree with TRBD2. Germline V lookup: CDR1 SNHLY, CDR2 FYNNEI. V lost 6 bases, J lost 0 bases, and 5 bases stayed unmatched. The CDR3 extends over 14 amino acids. The CDR3 sequence is CASRASGNSYEQYF. The CDR3 coding sequence is TGTGCCAGCAGAGCTAGCGGAAACTCCTACGAGCAGTACTTC.

This clone came up a few times. J is TRBJ2-6 and V is TRBV7-3; D not certain. CDR3 length equals 13 residues. CDR1 is SGHTA, CDR2 FQGTGA, per germline. Between the trimmed V and J ends, which lost 5 bases and 4 bases, there was a span of 6 bases. CDR3 protein: CASSPTGANVLTF. CDR3 DNA: TGTGCCAGCAGCCCTACAGGGGCCAACGTCCTGACTTTC.

V is TRBV9 and J is TRBJ1-2, with D maybe TRBD1 (5 bases). Trimming took off 0 bases at V and 6 bases at J, with 12 bases between the two ends. The CDR3 extends over 14 amino acids. The V gene's germline CDR1 is SGDLS and CDR2 YYNGEE. The CDR3 DNA reads TGTGCCAGCAGCGTAGTGGGGGGGACGGATGGCTACACCTTC. Protein sequence: CASSVVGGTDGYTF.

The chain links TRBV18 to TRBJ2-2; TRBD1 matches at 7 bases. CDR1 and CDR2 (germline): KGHSH, LQKENI. Unmatched junction bases numbered 2, after V lost 3 bases and J lost 1 base. CDR3 size: 15 residues. The CDR3 sequence: CASSPAGGNTGELFF. CDR3 coding DNA: TGTGCCAGCTCACCGGCAGGGGGGAACACCGGGGAGCTGTTTTTT.